These T cell receptor beta chains were read from a single sample in a study of blood T cell repertoires in COVID-19. Data came from immunoSEQ multiplex PCR; TCRdb stores just in-frame clones and leaves some out. Among over 350,000 clones, 85% to 90% were seen once, and the ten largest hold 4% to 4.5%. The sequencing input was peripheral blood. These receptors originate from a woman aged 25-40 years with acute or convalescent COVID-19. Each CDR3 is given with its conserved first and last residue. D genes are given only for firm matches. Where a row states a size, it is once, few, many or the class of an expanded clone; other rows omit it.

j_call cdr3_length v_call clone_size d_call cdr3_aa cdr3_nt
TRBJ2-7 13 TRBV5-4 . . CASSSGHLYEQYF TGTGCCAGCAGCTCGGGACACCTCTACGAGCAGTACTTC
TRBJ2-7 14 TRBV29-1 . . CSVVPRQSSYEQYF TGCAGCGTTGTCCCCAGGCAAAGCTCCTACGAGCAGTACTTC
TRBJ2-3 16 TRBV7-3 . . CASSPRTGMSTDTQYF TGTGCCAGCAGCCCCCGGACCGGGATGAGCACAGATACGCAGTATTTT
TRBJ2-3 14 TRBV3-1/TRBV3-2 once . CASSGQDRGDTQYF TGTGCCAGCAGCGGACAGGACCGGGGGGATACGCAGTATTTT
TRBJ2-1 11 TRBV12-3/TRBV12-4 . . CASSFDRGQFF TGTGCCAGCAGTTTTGACAGAGGGCAGTTCTTC
TRBJ2-3 15 TRBV29-1 . TRBD2 CSVVGLAGRTDTQYF TGCAGCGTTGTAGGGCTAGCGGGGCGGACAGATACGCAGTATTTT
TRBJ1-2 12 TRBV29-1 . . CSVGTGGYGYTF TGCAGCGTCGGGACGGGGGGATATGGCTACACCTTC
TRBJ2-7 13 TRBV3-1/TRBV3-2 . . CASSPPGIYEQYF TGTGCCAGCAGCCCCCCGGGGATCTACGAGCAGTACTTC
TRBJ2-3 17 TRBV3-1/TRBV3-2 . TRBD2 CASSQDLSGGAGDTQYF TGTGCCAGCAGCCAAGATCTAAGCGGGGGGGCGGGAGATACGCAGTATTTT
TRBJ1-2 13 TRBV30 . . CAQTRELFNGYTF TGTGCCCAAACTCGCGAGTTATTCAATGGCTACACCTTC
TRBJ2-7 15 TRBV2 . TRBD2 CASKSGTSGTYEQYF TGTGCCAGCAAATCCGGGACTAGCGGAACCTACGAGCAGTACTTC
TRBJ1-6 13 TRBV19 once . CASSTGIDSPLHF TGTGCCAGTAGCACAGGTATAGATTCACCCCTCCACTTT
TRBJ2-2 16 TRBV2 once TRBD2 CASKFLAGLNTGELFF TGTGCCAGCAAGTTCCTAGCGGGGCTGAACACCGGGGAGCTGTTTTTT
TRBJ2-5 13 TRBV29-1 . . CSITTDMPETQYF TGCAGCATCACCACCGACATGCCCGAGACCCAGTACTTC
TRBJ1-5 15 TRBV5-1 few TRBD1 CASSLLSGGNQPQHF TGCGCCAGCAGCCTACTTTCAGGGGGGAATCAGCCCCAGCATTTT
TRBJ2-1 13 TRBV20-1 . . CSASEDLNNEQFF TGCAGTGCTAGTGAGGACTTAAACAATGAGCAGTTCTTC
TRBJ1-5 15 TRBV9 . . CASSVGGRDNQPQHF TGTGCCAGCAGCGTGGGAGGCCGGGACAATCAGCCCCAGCATTTT
TRBJ2-7 14 TRBV28 . . CASSRLRGSYEQYF TGTGCCAGCAGCCGGCTCAGGGGATCTTACGAGCAGTACTTC
TRBJ2-7 14 TRBV2 . . CASSVDRRGNEQYF TGTGCCAGCAGTGTAGATCGACGAGGGAACGAGCAGTACTTC
TRBJ1-3 14 TRBV7-6 . TRBD1 CASSLMTGGNTIYF TGTGCCAGCAGCCTTATGACAGGGGGAAACACCATATATTTT
TRBJ2-2 15 TRBV2 . . CASSGRVTNTGELFF TGTGCCAGCAGTGGCAGGGTTACGAACACCGGGGAGCTGTTTTTT
TRBJ1-2 14 TRBV19 . . CASSIMDGGYGYTF TGTGCCAGTAGTATCATGGACGGGGGCTATGGCTACACCTTC
TRBJ2-7 15 TRBV6-4 once . CASSVLPGPQYEQYF TGTGCCAGCAGTGTCCTTCCAGGGCCCCAATACGAGCAGTACTTC
TRBJ1-1 14 TRBV11-3 . . CASSLRGTNTEAFF TGTGCCAGCAGCTTACGAGGCACGAACACTGAAGCTTTCTTT
TRBJ1-5 12 TRBV28 . . CASKYSNQPQHF TGTGCCAGCAAATATAGCAATCAGCCCCAGCATTTT
TRBJ2-5 12 TRBV30 . . CAWTQGGETQYF TGTGCCTGGACACAGGGTGGCGAGACCCAGTACTTC
TRBJ1-6 18 TRBV30 . . CAWMFGTGTSSYNSPLHF TGTGCCTGGATGTTCGGAACGGGTACAAGCTCCTATAATTCACCCCTCCACTTT
TRBJ2-7 15 TRBV5-4 . TRBD2 CASSLSGGDSYEQYF TGTGCCAGCAGCTTGAGCGGGGGGGACTCCTACGAGCAGTACTTC
TRBJ2-1 15 TRBV13 . . CASSSSIGEAGEQFF TGTGCCAGCAGCTCCTCGATTGGGGAGGCCGGTGAGCAGTTCTTC
TRBJ2-3 16 TRBV5-1 . TRBD2 CASSLALAERIDTQYF TGCGCCAGCAGCTTGGCGCTAGCGGAGAGGATAGATACGCAGTATTTT
TRBJ1-6 15 TRBV3-1/TRBV3-2 . . CASSQDPLRDSPLHF TGTGCCAGCAGCCAAGACCCACTCAGGGATTCACCCCTCCACTTT
TRBJ2-3 13 TRBV27 . . CASSAGWGDTQYF TGTGCCAGCTCGGCGGGGTGGGGGGATACGCAGTATTTT
TRBJ2-5 17 TRBV7-3 . . CASSLGASTALRETQYF TGTGCCAGCAGCTTAGGTGCTAGCACTGCGTTGCGGGAGACCCAGTACTTC
TRBJ2-1 13 TRBV7-3 . . CASSQGPYNEQFF TGTGCCAGCAGCCAGGGGCCGTACAATGAGCAGTTCTTC
TRBJ2-7 12 TRBV4-1 . . CASSQRGFEQYF TGCGCCAGCAGCCAAAGAGGGTTCGAGCAGTACTTC
TRBJ2-5 15 TRBV14 . . CASSQGTSPQETQYF TGTGCCAGCAGCCAGGGGACTTCCCCACAAGAGACCCAGTACTTC
TRBJ1-2 16 TRBV9 . TRBD1 CASSAPGTGAFGGYTF TGTGCCAGCAGCGCACCCGGGACAGGAGCTTTTGGTGGCTACACCTTC
TRBJ1-1 12 TRBV3-1/TRBV3-2 . . CASSQEGGGAFF TGTGCCAGCAGCCAAGAGGGCGGGGGAGCTTTCTTT
TRBJ2-5 13 TRBV5-1 . TRBD1 CASGTGGRETQYF TGCGCCAGCGGCACAGGGGGTCGAGAGACCCAGTACTTC
TRBJ2-3 11 TRBV29-1 . TRBD2 CSVVRTSDLYF TGCAGCGTTGTGCGGACTAGTGACCTGTATTTT
TRBJ1-1 14 TRBV6-5 . . CASSRTDSNTEAFF TGTGCCAGCAGTAGGACAGATTCGAACACTGAAGCTTTCTTT
TRBJ1-5 15 TRBV28 once TRBD1 CASSRGSRGNQPQHF TGTGCCAGCAGCAGGGGGAGTCGGGGCAATCAGCCCCAGCATTTT
TRBJ1-5 13 TRBV7-8 few . CASSLAEGQPQHF TGTGCCAGCAGCTTAGCGGAGGGTCAGCCCCAGCATTTT
TRBJ1-4 14 TRBV20-1 few . CSASAGGYIEKLFF TGCAGTGCTAGTGCGGGGGGCTACATCGAAAAACTGTTTTTT
TRBJ2-1 11 TRBV28 . . CASNKYNEQFF TGTGCCAGCAACAAATACAATGAGCAGTTCTTC
TRBJ2-5 19 TRBV21-1 . . CASSKRRTTDRGLEETQYF TGTGCCAGCAGCAAACGCAGAACGACCGACAGGGGGCTTGAGGAGACCCAGTACTTC
TRBJ1-2 14 TRBV10-2 few . CASSGGGGLYGYTF TGCGCCAGCAGTGGAGGGGGGGGACTCTATGGCTACACCTTC
TRBJ1-1 12 TRBV28 . . CASTRGGTEAFF TGTGCCAGCACTAGAGGAGGTACTGAAGCTTTCTTT
TRBJ2-2 12 TRBV15 . . CATSSQAGELFF TGTGCCACCAGCAGTCAGGCCGGGGAGCTGTTTTTT
TRBJ1-5 15 TRBV24-1 . . CATSDFENRSQPQHF TGTGCCACCAGTGATTTCGAGAACCGGAGTCAGCCCCAGCATTTT
TRBJ1-5 16 TRBV6-1 . . CASSEALAGRNQPQHF TGTGCCAGCAGTGAAGCTTTGGCAGGGCGCAATCAGCCCCAGCATTTT